A single sample gave rise to the 14 T cell receptor beta chains below, sequenced in a study of T cell repertoires in cytomegalovirus infection. A single record per CDR3 protein comes from TCRdb applying MiXCR to the reads. The repertoire holds about 260,000 distinct CDR3 sequences, roughly 15% seen once, with around 8.8% in the top ten. Material: PBMCs. Source of these receptors: a human donor in good health (CMV status not recorded). Some clones in this sample may be carry-over from other donors' samples.

This clonotype was seen only a few times. The J gene is TRBJ2-5, the V gene TRBV5-1; TRBD2 matches at 8 bases. V shed 5 bases, J shed 2 bases, and the junction held 8 bases outside the gene matches. Germline assignment: CDR1 SGHRS and CDR2 YFSETQ. This CDR3 contains 15 residues. CDR3 sequence: CASRGGRNSQETQYF. CDR3 nucleotide sequence: TGCGCCAGCAGGGGCGGGAGGAACAGTCAAGAGACCCAGTACTTC.

This clonotype was picked up a small number of times. The chain recombines TRBV27 with TRBJ2-1, with 7 nucleotides matching TRBD2. This CDR3 has 12 amino acids. Germline loops: CDR1 MNHEY, CDR2 SMNVEV (reference sequence). With V trimmed by 6 bases and J by 12 bases, 8 bases remained unmatched. The CDR3 DNA is TGTGCCAGCAGCAGGTTGCGGGAGATGCAGTTCTTC. Protein product: CASSRLREMQFF.

The sample holds many counts of this clonotype. The chain has TRBV11-2 and TRBJ2-7; 8 nucleotides match TRBD2. The germline gives CDR1 SGHAT, CDR2 FQNNGV. The CDR3 spans 15 residues. The V gene end was trimmed by 0 bases and the J gene end by 6 bases; junction bases not matched to a gene: 7. DNA of the CDR3: TGTGCCAGCAGCTTAGACCACATCCGGGGGGGCGAGCAGTACTTC. Encoded protein: CASSLDHIRGGEQYF.

The chain employs TRBV18 and TRBJ1-4; 10 bases are shared with TRBD1. The CDR3 totals 17 residues. The germline V gene encodes CDR1 KGHSH and CDR2 LQKENI. J lost 6 bases, V lost 3 bases, and 10 bases had no gene match. For the CDR3, the DNA is TGTGCCAGCTCACCTTCCGGGACAGGGGTCGGCGATGAAAAACTGTTTTTT. It codes for CASSPSGTGVGDEKLFF.

This clonotype was seen at least ten times. The CDR3 region is CASSSPGTVSNQPQHF. CDR3 sequence (DNA): TGTGCCAGCAGCTCCCCCGGGACAGTTAGCAATCAGCCCCAGCATTTT. The chain employs TRBV7-9 and TRBJ1-5; 7 bases are a match to TRBD1. V lost 4 bases to trimming and J lost 0 bases; unmatched junction nucleotides: 6. Germline values: CDR1 SEHNR, CDR2 FQNEAQ (reference sequence). There are 16 residues in the CDR3.

In its sample, this clonotype was seen a few times. The gene calls are TRBV29-1 and TRBJ1-5, with D unresolved. Per the germline V gene, CDR1 is SQVTM and CDR2 is ANQGSEA. The CDR3 sequence is 10 residues long. The germline V and J ends were trimmed by 4 bases and 10 bases, with 8 bases remaining between them. DNA for the CDR3: TGCAGCGTTGGACCGTCCCCCCAGCATTTT. Translation gives CSVGPSPQHF. The full variable domain, with the rest looked up from reference TRBV29-1 and TRBJ1-5, is SAVISQKPSRDICQRGTSLTIQCQVDSQVTMMFWYRQQPGQSLTLIATANQGSEATYESGFVIDKFPISRPNLTFSTLTVSNMSPEDSSIYLCSVGPSPQHFGDGTRLSIL.

This chain links TRBV15 with TRBJ2-4, with 9 bases aligning to TRBD1. The CDR3 length is 16 residues. The junction had 9 bases not matched to a gene; V was cut back by 3 bases and J by 6 bases. Germline V gene data show CDR1 as LNHNV and CDR2 as YYDKDF (reference sequence). This CDR3 reads CATSSSQGARGNIQYF. Here the CDR3 DNA reads TGTGCCACCAGCAGTTCACAGGGGGCTCGGGGAAACATTCAGTACTTC.

This clonotype came up many times. V usage is TRBV29-1 and J usage is TRBJ1-3; no clear D gene. The CDR3 extends over 15 amino acids. Trimming left V 5 bases short and J 4 bases short, with 18 bases between. The germline V gene has CDR1 SQVTM and CDR2 ANQGSEA. The CDR3 sequence: CSVRDTKSGGNTIYF. In nucleotides, the CDR3 is TGCAGCGTTCGTGACACAAAGAGCGGGGGAAACACCATATATTTT.

V is TRBV7-2 and J is TRBJ1-1; D call uncertain. The CDR3 totals 13 residues. CDR1 and CDR2 from the germline V gene are SGHTA and FQGNSA. V lost 5 bases to trimming and J lost 4 bases, with 11 bases between them. This chain's CDR3 is CASSPIRGTEAFF. In DNA, the CDR3 is TGTGCCAGCAGCCCGATACGAGGCACTGAAGCTTTCTTT.

This clonotype was seen many times. V is TRBV24-1 and J is TRBJ2-1, with 7 bases that match TRBD2. From germline, CDR1 is KGHDR and CDR2 SFDVKD. CDR3 length: 18 residues. V was pared by 3 bases and J by 3 bases, with 13 bases of the junction left unmatched. This chain's CDR3 is CATSDPSGAGANYNEQFF. CDR3 nucleotide sequence: TGTGCCACCAGTGATCCTTCCGGGGCGGGAGCCAACTACAATGAGCAGTTCTTC.

Ten or more counts support this clonotype. The V and J genes are TRBV12-3 or TRBV12-4 and TRBJ2-2, with 9 bases fitting TRBD2. J gave up 0 bases and V 4 bases, and 3 bases lay outside the gene matches. The CDR3 runs 16 residues. In nucleotides, the CDR3 is TGTGCCAGCAGTTCACGACTAGCGGCGAACACCGGGGAGCTGTTTTTT. It is translated as CASSSRLAANTGELFF.

The chain employs TRBV10-3 and TRBJ2-3; 7 bases line up with TRBD2. This CDR3 contains 15 residues. Germline-derived CDR1 and CDR2 are ENHRY and SYGVKD. The junction had 7 bases not matched to a gene; V was cut back by 4 bases and J by 3 bases. In nucleotides, the CDR3 is TGTGCCATCAGTGTTGCGGGAGCGGGAACAGATACGCAGTATTTT. It codes for CAISVAGAGTDTQYF.

This clonotype was seen a handful of times. V is TRBV6-1 and J is TRBJ2-7; the match to TRBD2 covers 8 bases. The germline V gene has CDR1 MNHNS and CDR2 SASEGT. This CDR3 spans 16 amino acids. V trimming: 2 bases; J trimming: 7 bases; junction bases outside the gene matches: 13. For the CDR3, the DNA is TGTGCCAGCAGTGAAACCGGGACTAGTCTAACGAGGGAGCAGTACTTC. Its translation is CASSETGTSLTREQYF.

V is TRBV19 and J is TRBJ1-6; TRBD1 matches at 8 bases. Germline CDR1 and CDR2: LNHDA and SQIVND (reference sequence). CDR3 length equals 17 residues. V lost 1 base to trimming and J lost 8 bases; unmatched junction nucleotides: 10. The chain's CDR3 is CASSIVSSWTGYSPLHF. DNA of the CDR3: TGTGCCAGTAGTATAGTTTCGTCGTGGACAGGGTATTCACCCCTCCACTTT.